The entry below gives a single T cell receptor (beta chain) sequence along with its context. The antigen is not known. The sample is drawn from a study of shared clonotypes between healthy human individuals. Broader study findings: Only blood samples were collected, and tissue repertoires likely differ. The study found about 5% of naive CD4 clonotypes shared across four donors.

Assay: immunoSEQ multiplex PCR; the TCRdb copy retains only in-frame clones and omits some. The profile shows 700,000 to 950,000 clones, roughly 96% of them singletons. Terminally differentiated effector memory CD45RA+ cells were excluded by CCR7 positive selection of CD45RO-negative cells. Germline CDR1 SGHNT, CDR2 YYREEE (reference sequence). This CDR3 has 16 residues. V shed 4 bases, J shed 3 bases, and the junction held 9 bases outside the gene matches. Sequences were obtained from naive CD8+ T cells sorted from blood. The clonotype originates from a young man in good health. The V call is TRBV5-4, the J call TRBJ2-3; TRBD2 matches 9 bases. The chain's CDR3 is CASSHKTGLATDTQYF. The DNA for the CDR3 is TGTGCCAGCAGCCATAAAACGGGACTAGCAACAGATACGCAGTATTTT.